Below, 15 T cell receptor beta chains from the same sample are listed, as sequenced in a study of blood T cell repertoires in COVID-19. Sequenced by immunoSEQ multiplex PCR; TCRdb stores in-frame clones only, minus some. The sample lists around 120,000 clones, about 78% occurring once. Sequencing was done on a sample of peripheral blood. These receptors came from a man between 65 and 85 years old with acute or convalescent COVID-19.

This rearrangement joins TRBV11-2 to TRBJ1-1, with TRBD1 matching over 7 bases. This CDR3 has 12 residues. The J segment lost 11 bases and the V segment lost 4 bases, leaving 7 bases of the junction unmatched. Germline V gene data show CDR1 as SGHAT and CDR2 as FQNNGV. CDR3 in amino acids: CASSWGTVSAFF. The CDR3 DNA sequence: TGTGCCAGCAGCTGGGGGACAGTTAGTGCTTTCTTT.

The CDR3, as DNA: TGTGCCAGCAGCTTAGCGCGAGTCCAAGAGACCCAGTACTTC. It translates to CASSLARVQETQYF. The rearrangement links TRBV7-2 to TRBJ2-5; D gene ambiguous. The CDR3 spans 14 residues. CDR1 is SGHTA, CDR2 FQGNSA, per germline. Trimming took 0 bases from V and 1 from J, leaving 6 bases between them.

The rearrangement uses TRBV7-2 and TRBJ2-3; no firm D call. Looked up from germline, CDR1 is SGHTA and CDR2 is FQGNSA. Trimming took 1 base from V and 2 from J, leaving 7 bases between them. This CDR3 is 14 amino acids long. CDR3 nucleotide sequence: TGTGCCAGCAGCTTAGTTCGCGCCACAGATACGCAGTATTTT. It codes for CASSLVRATDTQYF.

The rearrangement links TRBV19 to TRBJ1-5; D remains unclear. Deletions cut 3 bases from V and 7 bases from J, with 16 bases between. The CDR3 is 15 residues long. Germline CDR1 LNHDA, CDR2 SQIVND (reference sequence). CDR3 DNA sequence: TGTGCCAGTAGTATCTTGGCGGCCTTGGAACAGCCCCAGCATTTT. Its translation: CASSILAALEQPQHF.

This chain links TRBV23-1 with TRBJ1-1; D is undetermined. TRBV23-1 is placed among ORFs of uncertain function. The germline V and J ends were trimmed by 6 bases and 0 bases, with 29 bases remaining between them. The CDR3 is 20 residues long. The CDR3 protein is CASRPGPSPGRVNMNTEAFF. As DNA, the CDR3 is TGCGCCAGCAGGCCCGGTCCTTCCCCCGGTCGGGTAAACATGAACACTGAAGCTTTCTTT.

A few counts support this clone. The J gene is TRBJ1-3, the V gene TRBV5-6, with D unclear. The CDR3 is 17 amino acids. Germline CDR1 reads SGHDT; CDR2 reads YYEEEE. The V end lost 1 base, the J end lost 4 bases, and 18 bases lay between the germline ends. In DNA form, the CDR3 reads TGTGCCAGCAGCTTGTTCCCTCCCCACAAACAAGGAAACACCATATATTTT. It specifies CASSLFPPHKQGNTIYF.

The chain has TRBV29-1 and TRBJ2-1; 11 nucleotides line up with TRBD1. The CDR3 runs 16 residues. Germline V gene data show CDR1 as SQVTM and CDR2 as ANQGSEA. V lost 4 bases, J lost 3 bases, and 8 bases stayed unmatched. The CDR3 sequence: CSVVRGGQGVYNEQFF. The CDR3 region has the DNA TGCAGCGTTGTCCGAGGGGGACAGGGGGTCTACAATGAGCAGTTCTTC.

The gene calls are TRBV18 and TRBJ1-1, with no clear D. V lost 5 bases and J 3 bases, leaving 10 bases between the germline ends. Per germline, CDR1 KGHSH and CDR2 LQKENI. The CDR3 is made up of 13 amino acids. The CDR3 here is CASSDSLDTEAFF. CDR3 bases: TGTGCCAGCTCAGACTCGTTGGACACTGAAGCTTTCTTT.

This chain uses TRBV11-3 with TRBJ2-1, with a tentative D call TRBD2 (5 bases). CDR1 is SGHNT, CDR2 YENEEA, per germline. V was clipped by 3 bases and J by 8 bases, with 11 bases between them. The CDR3 contains 13 residues. The DNA for the CDR3 is TGTGCCAGCAGCTTGGGAGCGGCCCATGAGCAGTTCTTC. Encoded protein: CASSLGAAHEQFF.

The gene calls are TRBV5-1 and TRBJ2-7, with D maybe TRBD2 (5 bases). In germline, CDR1 is SGHRS, CDR2 YFSETQ. Trimming shortened V by 0 bases and J by 6 bases, and 13 bases separated the two germline ends. The CDR3 runs 14 residues. CDR3 amino acids: CASSLGSQRSEQYF. The CDR3 nucleotides read TGCGCCAGCAGCTTGGGGTCCCAGCGGAGCGAGCAGTACTTC.

The chain joins TRBV5-5 to TRBJ2-3; D may be TRBD1 (5 bases). Between the trimmed V and J ends, which lost 7 bases and 7 bases, there was a span of 13 bases. Germline V gene lookup returns CDR1 SGHKS and CDR2 YYEKEE (reference sequence). The CDR3 has 12 amino acids. CDR3: CASGKTDNTQYF. In nucleotides, the CDR3 is TGTGCCAGCGGAAAGACAGATAATACGCAGTATTTT.

This chain connects TRBV5-4 to TRBJ2-5; 9 bases line up with TRBD1. Germline V gene sequence: CDR1 SGHNT, CDR2 YYREEE (reference sequence). The CDR3 runs to 17 residues. V was clipped by 0 bases and J by 1 base; unmatched bases: 7. This CDR3 reads CASSLALGQGPQETQYF. CDR3 nucleotide sequence: TGTGCCAGCAGCTTGGCCCTGGGACAGGGACCCCAAGAGACCCAGTACTTC.

This clone was seen just once. V usage is TRBV25-1 and J usage is TRBJ2-2, with TRBD2 as a possible D gene (5 bases). V lost 1 base and J 13 bases, leaving 7 bases between the germline ends. CDR3 length: 11 residues. Germline V gives CDR1 MGHDK, CDR2 SYGVNS. In nucleotides, the CDR3 is TGTGCCAGCAGTGAATTAGCGCGGCTGTTTTTT. Translation gives CASSELARLFF.

The V and J genes are TRBV11-2 and TRBJ2-2; TRBD2 agrees at 9 bases. The CDR3 loop spans 16 amino acids. Germline V gene data show CDR1 as SGHAT and CDR2 as FQNNGV. The ends lost 5 bases at V and 1 base at J; junction bases unmatched: 5. CDR3: CASSLQAGGNTGELFF. The CDR3 DNA reads TGTGCCAGCAGCCTCCAAGCGGGGGGGAACACCGGGGAGCTGTTTTTT. The complete variable domain, with remaining parts taken from reference TRBV11-2 and TRBJ2-2, reads EAGVAQSPRYKIIEKRQSVAFWCNPISGHATLYWYQQILGQGPKLLIQFQNNGVVDDSQLPKDRFSAERLKGVDSTLKIQPAKLEDSAVYLCASSLQAGGNTGELFFGEGSRLTVL.

The V and J genes are TRBV5-1 and TRBJ2-3; TRBD2 might be the D (7 bases). The germline V gene encodes CDR1 SGHRS and CDR2 YFSETQ. The V and J ends lost 1 base and 5 bases respectively, with 14 bases between them. The CDR3 consists of 15 residues. CDR3 loop: CASSLRPGGQDTQYF. The CDR3 bases are TGCGCCAGCAGCTTGAGGCCGGGGGGCCAAGATACGCAGTATTTT.